This is a list of T cell receptor beta chains from one sample in a study of identical twins. Each CDR3 protein is one row after TCRdb ran MiXCR on the 5' RACE reads. The data hold hundreds of thousands of distinct CDR3 sequences, with roughly 18% observed a single time. These same records also appear under a second study, on T cells expressing NK-cell markers.

Sequencing was done on a sample of PBMCs. The source of these receptors is a woman between 18 and 30 years old in good health. Both conserved end residues are part of each CDR3. Each record gives: V gene, J gene, CDR3 protein.

V: TRBV6-1
J: TRBJ2-7
CDR3: CASSRQPGTDPREQYF

V: TRBV20-1
J: TRBJ2-1
CDR3: CSATRLVGDNEQFF

V: TRBV10-3
J: TRBJ1-1
CDR3: CALQGALNTEAFF

V: TRBV20-1
J: TRBJ2-3
CDR3: CSARVGITDTQYF

V: TRBV20-1
J: TRBJ1-1
CDR3: CSARDRIEAFF

V: TRBV20-1
J: TRBJ1-2
CDR3: CSAREAGDPYGYTF

V: TRBV29-1
J: TRBJ1-2
CDR3: CSVDGSYGYTF

V: TRBV3-1
J: TRBJ2-7
CDR3: CASRPRAQYF

V: TRBV12-3/TRBV12-4
J: TRBJ1-5
CDR3: CASSPGSGLGQPQHF

V: TRBV9
J: TRBJ2-1
CDR3: CASSVGQGAIHNEQFF

V: TRBV20-1
J: TRBJ2-3
CDR3: CSALLRPDTQYF